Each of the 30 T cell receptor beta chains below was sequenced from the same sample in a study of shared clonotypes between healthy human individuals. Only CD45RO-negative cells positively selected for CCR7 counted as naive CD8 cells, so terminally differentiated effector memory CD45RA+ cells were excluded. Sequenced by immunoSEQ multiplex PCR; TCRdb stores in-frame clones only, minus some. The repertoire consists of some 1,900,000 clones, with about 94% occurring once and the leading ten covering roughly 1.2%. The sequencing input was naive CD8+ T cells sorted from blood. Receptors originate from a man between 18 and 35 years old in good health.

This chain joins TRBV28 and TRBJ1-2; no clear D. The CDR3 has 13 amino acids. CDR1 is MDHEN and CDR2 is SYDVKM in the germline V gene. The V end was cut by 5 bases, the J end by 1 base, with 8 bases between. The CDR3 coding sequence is TGTGCCAGCAGTATGAGGGATAACTATGGCTACACCTTC. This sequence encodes CASSMRDNYGYTF.

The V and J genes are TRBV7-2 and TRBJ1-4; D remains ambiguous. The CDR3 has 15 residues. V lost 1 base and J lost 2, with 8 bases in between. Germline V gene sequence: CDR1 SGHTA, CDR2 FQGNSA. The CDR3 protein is CASSLVAGTNEKLFF. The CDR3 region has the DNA TGTGCCAGCAGCTTAGTGGCGGGGACTAATGAAAAACTGTTTTTT.

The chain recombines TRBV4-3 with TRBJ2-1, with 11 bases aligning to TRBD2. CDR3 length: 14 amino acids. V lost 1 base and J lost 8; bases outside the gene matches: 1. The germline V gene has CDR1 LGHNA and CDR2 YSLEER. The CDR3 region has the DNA TGCGCCAGCAGCCAAGGACTAGCGGGATATGAGCAGTTCTTC. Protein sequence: CASSQGLAGYEQFF.

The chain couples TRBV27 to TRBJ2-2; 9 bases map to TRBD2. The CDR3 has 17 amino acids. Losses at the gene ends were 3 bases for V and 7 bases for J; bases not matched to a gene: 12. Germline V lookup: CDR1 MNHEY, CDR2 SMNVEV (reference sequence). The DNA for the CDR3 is TGTGCCAGCAGTTTTGTTAGCGGGAGAGGAGTAGGCGGGGAGCTGTTTTTT. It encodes CASSFVSGRGVGGELFF.

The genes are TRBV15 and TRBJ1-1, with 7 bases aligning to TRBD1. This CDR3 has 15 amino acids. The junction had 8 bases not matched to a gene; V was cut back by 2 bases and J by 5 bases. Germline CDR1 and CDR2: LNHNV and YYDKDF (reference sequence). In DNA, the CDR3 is TGTGCCACCAGCAGATCAAGACAGGGCTTGACTGAAGCTTTCTTT. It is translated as CATSRSRQGLTEAFF.

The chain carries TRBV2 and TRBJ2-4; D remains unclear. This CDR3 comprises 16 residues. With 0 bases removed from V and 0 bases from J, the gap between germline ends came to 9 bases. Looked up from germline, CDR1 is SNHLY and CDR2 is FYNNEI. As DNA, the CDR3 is TGTGCCAGCAGTGAAGCCCCAGGCCAAGCCAAAAACATTCAGTACTTC. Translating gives CASSEAPGQAKNIQYF. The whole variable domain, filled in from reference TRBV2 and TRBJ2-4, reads EPEVTQTPSHQVTQMGQEVILRCVPISNHLYFYWYRQILGQKVEFLVSFYNNEISEKSEIFDDQFSVERPDGSNFTLKIRSTKLEDSAMYFCASSEAPGQAKNIQYFGAGTRLSVL.

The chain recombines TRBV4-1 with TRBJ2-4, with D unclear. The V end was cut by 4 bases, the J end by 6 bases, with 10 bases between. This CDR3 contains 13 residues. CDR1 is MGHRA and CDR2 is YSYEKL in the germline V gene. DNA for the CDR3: TGCGCCAGCAGCCTTCCCGACGGAAACATTCAGTACTTC. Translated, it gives CASSLPDGNIQYF.

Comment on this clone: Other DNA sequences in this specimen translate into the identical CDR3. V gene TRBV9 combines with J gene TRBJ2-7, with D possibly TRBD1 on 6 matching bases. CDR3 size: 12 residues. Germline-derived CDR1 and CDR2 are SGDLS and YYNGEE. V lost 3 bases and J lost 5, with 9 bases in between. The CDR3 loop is CASSADSNEQYF. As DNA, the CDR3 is TGTGCCAGCAGCGCGGACAGTAACGAGCAGTACTTC.

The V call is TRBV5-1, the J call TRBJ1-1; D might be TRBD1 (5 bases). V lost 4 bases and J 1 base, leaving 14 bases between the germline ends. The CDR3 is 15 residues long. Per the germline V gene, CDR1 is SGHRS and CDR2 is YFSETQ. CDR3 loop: CASSAAGFPNTEAFF. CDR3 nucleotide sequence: TGCGCCAGCAGCGCCGCAGGGTTTCCGAACACTGAAGCTTTCTTT. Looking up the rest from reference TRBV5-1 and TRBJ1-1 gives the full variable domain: KAGVTQTPRYLIKTRGQQVTLSCSPISGHRSVSWYQQTPGQGLQFLFEYFSETQRNKGNFPGRFSGRQFSNSRSEMNVSTLELGDSALYLCASSAAGFPNTEAFFGQGTRLTVV.

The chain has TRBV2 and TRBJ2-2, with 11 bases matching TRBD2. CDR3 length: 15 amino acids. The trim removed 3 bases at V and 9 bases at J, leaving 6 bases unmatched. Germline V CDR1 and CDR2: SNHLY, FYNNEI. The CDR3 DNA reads TGTGCCAGCAGTGAGGCTAGCGGGGGGATCCGGGAGCTGTTTTTT. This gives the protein CASSEASGGIRELFF.

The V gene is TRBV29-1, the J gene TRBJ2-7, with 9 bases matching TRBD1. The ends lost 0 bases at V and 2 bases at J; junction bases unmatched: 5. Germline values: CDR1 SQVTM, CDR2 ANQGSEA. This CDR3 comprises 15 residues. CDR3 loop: CSVEEDRGSPYEQYF. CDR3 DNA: TGCAGCGTTGAAGAGGACAGGGGATCCCCCTACGAGCAGTACTTC.

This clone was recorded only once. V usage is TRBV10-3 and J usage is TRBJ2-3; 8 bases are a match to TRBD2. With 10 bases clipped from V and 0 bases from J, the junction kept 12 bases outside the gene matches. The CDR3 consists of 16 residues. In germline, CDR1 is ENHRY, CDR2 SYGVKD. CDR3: CATHPGLAASTDTQYF. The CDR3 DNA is TGTGCCACCCACCCCGGACTAGCTGCTAGCACAGATACGCAGTATTTT.

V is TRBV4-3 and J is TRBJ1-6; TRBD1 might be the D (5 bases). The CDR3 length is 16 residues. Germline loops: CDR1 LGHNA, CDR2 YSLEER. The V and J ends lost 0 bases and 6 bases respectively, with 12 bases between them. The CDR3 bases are TGCGCCAGCAGCCAAGAGTGGTCGGGGGGTAATTCACCCCTCCACTTT. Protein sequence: CASSQEWSGGNSPLHF.

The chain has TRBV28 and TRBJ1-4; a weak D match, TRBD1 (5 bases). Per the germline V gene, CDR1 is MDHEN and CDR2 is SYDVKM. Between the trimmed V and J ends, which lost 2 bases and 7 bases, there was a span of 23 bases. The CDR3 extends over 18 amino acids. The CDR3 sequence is CASSLPTVTIGGREKLFF. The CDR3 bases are TGTGCCAGCAGTTTACCGACAGTAACAATAGGTGGTCGTGAAAAACTGTTTTTT.

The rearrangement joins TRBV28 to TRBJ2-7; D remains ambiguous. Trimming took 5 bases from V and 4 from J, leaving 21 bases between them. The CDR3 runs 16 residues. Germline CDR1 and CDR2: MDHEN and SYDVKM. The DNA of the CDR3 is TGTGCCAGCAGTCCCAATCGAAAGGACCCCCTATACGAGCAGTACTTC. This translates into CASSPNRKDPLYEQYF.

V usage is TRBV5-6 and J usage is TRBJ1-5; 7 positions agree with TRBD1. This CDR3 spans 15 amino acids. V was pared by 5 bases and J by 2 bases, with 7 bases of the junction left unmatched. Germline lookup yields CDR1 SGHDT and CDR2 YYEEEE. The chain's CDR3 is CASSQRGRGNQPQHF. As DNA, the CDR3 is TGTGCCAGCAGTCAAAGGGGGCGCGGCAATCAGCCCCAGCATTTT.

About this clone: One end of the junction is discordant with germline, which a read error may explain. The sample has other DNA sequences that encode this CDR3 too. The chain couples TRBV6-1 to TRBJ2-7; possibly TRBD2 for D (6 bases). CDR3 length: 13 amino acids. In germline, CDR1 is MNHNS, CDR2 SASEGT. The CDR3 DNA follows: TGTGCCAGCAGAGAAGGAGGGACCTACGAGCAGTACTTC. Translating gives CASREGGTYEQYF.

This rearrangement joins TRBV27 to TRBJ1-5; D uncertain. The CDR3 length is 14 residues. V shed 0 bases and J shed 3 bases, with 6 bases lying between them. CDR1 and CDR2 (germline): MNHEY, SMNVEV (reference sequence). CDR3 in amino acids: CASSLSPYNQPQHF. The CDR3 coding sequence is TGTGCCAGCAGTTTATCCCCATACAATCAGCCCCAGCATTTT.

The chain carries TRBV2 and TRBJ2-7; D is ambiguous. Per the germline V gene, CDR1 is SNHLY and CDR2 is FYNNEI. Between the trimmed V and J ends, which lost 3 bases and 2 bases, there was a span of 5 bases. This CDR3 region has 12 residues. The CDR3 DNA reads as TGTGCCAGCAGTGACCCTCCCTACGAGCAGTACTTC. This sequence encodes CASSDPPYEQYF.

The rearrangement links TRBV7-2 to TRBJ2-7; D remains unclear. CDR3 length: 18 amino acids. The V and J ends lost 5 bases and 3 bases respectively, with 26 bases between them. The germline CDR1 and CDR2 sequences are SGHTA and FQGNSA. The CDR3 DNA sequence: TGTGCCAGCAGCGCCAAGGTATTCCCCCAGGCCTTTGACTACGAGCAGTACTTC. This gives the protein CASSAKVFPQAFDYEQYF.

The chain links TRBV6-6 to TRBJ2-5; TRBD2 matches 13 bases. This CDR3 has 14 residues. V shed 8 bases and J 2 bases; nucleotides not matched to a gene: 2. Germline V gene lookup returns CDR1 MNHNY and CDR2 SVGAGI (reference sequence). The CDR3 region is CASGLAGVQETQYF. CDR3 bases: TGTGCCAGCGGACTAGCGGGAGTTCAAGAGACCCAGTACTTC.

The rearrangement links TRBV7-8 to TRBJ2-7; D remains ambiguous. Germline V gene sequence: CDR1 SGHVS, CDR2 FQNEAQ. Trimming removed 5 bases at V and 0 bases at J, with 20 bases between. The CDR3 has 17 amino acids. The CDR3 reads CASSSLRTLPSSYEQYF. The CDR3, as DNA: TGTGCCAGCAGCAGTCTCCGGACCCTTCCCAGCTCCTACGAGCAGTACTTC. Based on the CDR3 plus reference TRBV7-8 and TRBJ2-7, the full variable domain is GAGVSQSPRYKVAKRGQDVALRCDPISGHVSLFWYQQALGQGPEFLTYFQNEAQLDKSGLPSDRFFAERPEGSVSTLKIQRTQQEDSAVYLCASSSLRTLPSSYEQYFGPGTRLTVT.

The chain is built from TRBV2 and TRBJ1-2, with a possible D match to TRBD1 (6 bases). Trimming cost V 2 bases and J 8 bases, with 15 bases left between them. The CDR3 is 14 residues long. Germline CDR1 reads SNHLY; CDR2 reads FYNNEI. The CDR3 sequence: CASSEISGVGGYTF. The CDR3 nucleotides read TGTGCCAGCAGTGAAATCTCAGGGGTAGGCGGCTACACCTTC.

In DNA, the CDR3 is TGTGCCAGCAGTGAGCGGGGGTATGTGTACGAGCAGTACTTC. Translating it yields CASSERGYVYEQYF. The chain recombines TRBV25-1 with TRBJ2-7; TRBD2 matches 7 bases. The J segment lost 4 bases and the V segment lost 3 bases, leaving 6 bases of the junction unmatched. Germline assignment: CDR1 MGHDK and CDR2 SYGVNS. The CDR3 spans 14 residues.

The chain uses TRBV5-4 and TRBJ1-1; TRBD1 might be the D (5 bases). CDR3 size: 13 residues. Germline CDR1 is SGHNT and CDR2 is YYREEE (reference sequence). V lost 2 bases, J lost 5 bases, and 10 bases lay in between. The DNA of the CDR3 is TGTGCCAGCAGCTTCAACGGGGGGACTGAAGCTTTCTTT. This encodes CASSFNGGTEAFF.

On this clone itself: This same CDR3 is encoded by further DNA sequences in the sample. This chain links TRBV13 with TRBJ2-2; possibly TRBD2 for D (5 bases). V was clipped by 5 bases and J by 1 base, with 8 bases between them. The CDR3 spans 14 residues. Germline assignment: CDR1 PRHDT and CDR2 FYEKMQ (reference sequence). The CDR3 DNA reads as TGTGCCAGCAGCCCTGGACTGAACACCGGGGAGCTGTTTTTT. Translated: CASSPGLNTGELFF.

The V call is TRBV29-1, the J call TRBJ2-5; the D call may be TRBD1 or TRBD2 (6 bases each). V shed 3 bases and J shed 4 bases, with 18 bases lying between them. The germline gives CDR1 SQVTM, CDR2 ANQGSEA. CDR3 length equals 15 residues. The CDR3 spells CSVDGGTFLRETQYF. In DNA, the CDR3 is TGCAGCGTTGATGGAGGGACATTTTTAAGAGAGACCCAGTACTTC.

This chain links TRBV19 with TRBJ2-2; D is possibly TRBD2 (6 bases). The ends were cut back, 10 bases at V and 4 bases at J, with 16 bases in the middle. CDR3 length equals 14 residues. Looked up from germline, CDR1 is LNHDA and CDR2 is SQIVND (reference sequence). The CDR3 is CATNWVGGTGELFF. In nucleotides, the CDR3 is TGTGCCACTAACTGGGTGGGGGGCACCGGGGAGCTGTTTTTT.

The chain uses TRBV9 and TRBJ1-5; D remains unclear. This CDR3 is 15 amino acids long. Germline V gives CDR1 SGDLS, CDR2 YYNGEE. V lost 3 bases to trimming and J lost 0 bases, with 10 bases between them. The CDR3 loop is CASSEDGISNQPQHF. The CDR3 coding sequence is TGTGCCAGCAGCGAGGACGGAATTAGCAATCAGCCCCAGCATTTT.

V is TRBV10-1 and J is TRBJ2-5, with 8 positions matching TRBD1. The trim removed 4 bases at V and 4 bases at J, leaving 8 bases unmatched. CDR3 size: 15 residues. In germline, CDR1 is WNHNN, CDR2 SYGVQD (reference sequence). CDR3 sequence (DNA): TGCGCCAGCAGTGTTGGCGCAGGGGGCCCAGAGACCCAGTACTTC. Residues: CASSVGAGGPETQYF.